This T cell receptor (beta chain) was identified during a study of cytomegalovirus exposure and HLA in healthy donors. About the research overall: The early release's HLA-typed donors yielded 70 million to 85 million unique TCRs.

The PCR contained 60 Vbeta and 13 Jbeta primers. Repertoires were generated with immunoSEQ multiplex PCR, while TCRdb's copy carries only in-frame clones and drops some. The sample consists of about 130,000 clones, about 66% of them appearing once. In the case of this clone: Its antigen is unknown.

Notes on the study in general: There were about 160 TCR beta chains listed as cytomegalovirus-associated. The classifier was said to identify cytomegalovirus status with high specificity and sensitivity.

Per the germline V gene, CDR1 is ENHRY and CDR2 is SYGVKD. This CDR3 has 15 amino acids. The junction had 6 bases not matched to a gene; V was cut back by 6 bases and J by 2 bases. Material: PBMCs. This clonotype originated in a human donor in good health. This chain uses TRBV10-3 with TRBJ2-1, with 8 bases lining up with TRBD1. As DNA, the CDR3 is TGTGCCATCAGAGGTGACAGGGGAGCCTACAATGAGCAGTTCTTC. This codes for CAIRGDRGAYNEQFF.